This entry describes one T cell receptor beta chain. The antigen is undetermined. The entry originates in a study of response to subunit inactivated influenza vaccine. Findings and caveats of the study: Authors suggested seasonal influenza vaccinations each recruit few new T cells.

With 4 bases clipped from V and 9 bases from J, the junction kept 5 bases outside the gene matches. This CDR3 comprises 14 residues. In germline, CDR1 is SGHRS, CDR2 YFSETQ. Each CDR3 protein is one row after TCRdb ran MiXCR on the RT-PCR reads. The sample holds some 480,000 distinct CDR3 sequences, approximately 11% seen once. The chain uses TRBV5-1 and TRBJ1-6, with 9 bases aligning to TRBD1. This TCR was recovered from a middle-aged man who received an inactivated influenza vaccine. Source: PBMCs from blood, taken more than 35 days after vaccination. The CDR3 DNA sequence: TGCGCCAGCAGCGGGGACAGGGAAGGTTCACCCCTCCACTTT. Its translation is CASSGDREGSPLHF.